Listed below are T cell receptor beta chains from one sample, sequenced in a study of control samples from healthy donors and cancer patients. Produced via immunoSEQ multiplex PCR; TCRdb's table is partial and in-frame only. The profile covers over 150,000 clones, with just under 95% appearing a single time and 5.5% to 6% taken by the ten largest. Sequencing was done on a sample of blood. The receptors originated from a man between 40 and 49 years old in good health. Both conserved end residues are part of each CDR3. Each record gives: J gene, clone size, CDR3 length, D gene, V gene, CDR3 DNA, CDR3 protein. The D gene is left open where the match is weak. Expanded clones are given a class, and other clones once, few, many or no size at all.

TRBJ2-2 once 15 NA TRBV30 TGTGCCTGGAGTGTATTGTGGGGCGCTGGCGGGGAGCTGTTTTTT CAWSVLWGAGGELFF
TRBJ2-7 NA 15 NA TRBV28 TGTGCCAGCAGTCCCCACAGGGAACTCTCCTACGAGCAGTACTTC CASSPHRELSYEQYF
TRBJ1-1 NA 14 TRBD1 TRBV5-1 TGCGCCAGCAGCGGAACAGGGGTCAACACTGAAGCTTTCTTT CASSGTGVNTEAFF
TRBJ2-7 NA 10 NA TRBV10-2 TGCGCCAGCGGGCGGGGCGAGCAGTACTTC CASGRGEQYF
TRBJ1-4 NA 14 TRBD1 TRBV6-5 TGTGCCAGCAGACCGGGACAGGGAGGGGAAAAACTGTTTTTT CASRPGQGGEKLFF
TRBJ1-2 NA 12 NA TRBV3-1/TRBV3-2 TGTGCCAGCAGCCAACCGGACCGTGGCTACACCTTC CASSQPDRGYTF
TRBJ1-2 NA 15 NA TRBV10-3 TGTGCCATCAGTGTAGCAGGGCGTGCTAACTATGGCTACACCTTC CAISVAGRANYGYTF
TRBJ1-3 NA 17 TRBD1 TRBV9 TGTGCCAGCAGCCCTCGACAGGGGGAGAAGTCTGGAAACACCATATATTTT CASSPRQGEKSGNTIYF
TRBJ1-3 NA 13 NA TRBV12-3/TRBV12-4 TGTGCCAGCAGTTTAGGTCGAGGAAACACCATATATTTT CASSLGRGNTIYF
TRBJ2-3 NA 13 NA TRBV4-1 TGCGCCAGCAGCGTTTTACTAGAGGATACGCAGTATTTT CASSVLLEDTQYF
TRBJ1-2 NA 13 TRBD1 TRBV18 TGTGCCAGCTCACAAAACCAGGGGGCTGGCTACACCTTC CASSQNQGAGYTF
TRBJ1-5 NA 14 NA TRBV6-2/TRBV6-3 TGTGCCAGCAGTTGGTCCGGGACGAATCAGCCCCAGCATTTT CASSWSGTNQPQHF
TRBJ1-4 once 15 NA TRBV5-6 TGTGCCAGCAGTAGAACCGGGACACAAAATGAAAAACTGTTTTTT CASSRTGTQNEKLFF
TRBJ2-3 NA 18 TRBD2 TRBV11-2 TGTGCCAGCAGCTACCGGACTAGCGGGGGCGCTGGCACAGATACGCAGTATTTT CASSYRTSGGAGTDTQYF
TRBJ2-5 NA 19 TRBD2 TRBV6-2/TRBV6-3 TGTGCCAGCAGCCCTCTTCGGGGGACTAGCGGGGGCTCAGGGGAGACCCAGTACTTC CASSPLRGTSGGSGETQYF
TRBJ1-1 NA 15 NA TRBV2 TGTGCCAGCAGTGAAGCCGGGCCGGTGAACACTGAAGCTTTCTTT CASSEAGPVNTEAFF